The 16 T cell receptor beta chains below all came from one sample that was sequenced in a study of identical twins. TCRdb called the 5' RACE reads again in MiXCR, with one record for every CDR3 protein. The data contain about 570,000 distinct CDR3 sequences, around 9.6% of them seen just once; the ten biggest clones take up approximately 3%. This sample also belongs to another study, concerning yellow fever vaccine responses in identical twins.

Sequenced material: PBMCs. All receptors derive from a woman in her late teens or twenties in good health.

The chain uses TRBV30 and TRBJ2-7; D is perhaps TRBD1 or TRBD2 (6 bases each). This CDR3 has 13 amino acids. The germline CDR1 and CDR2 sequences are GTSNPN and SVGIG (reference sequence). The V end was cut by 3 bases, the J end by 3 bases, with 12 bases between. The CDR3 is CAWRRDKDYEQYF. The CDR3 DNA reads TGTGCCTGGAGGCGGGACAAAGACTACGAGCAGTACTTC.

The chain has TRBV2 and TRBJ2-1; the match to TRBD2 covers 11 bases. The ends lost 6 bases at V and 6 bases at J; junction bases unmatched: 7. Germline CDR1 is SNHLY and CDR2 is FYNNEI. The CDR3 runs to 15 residues. The CDR3 reads CASSAGTSGINEQFF. The DNA for the CDR3 is TGTGCCAGCAGCGCCGGGACTAGCGGCATCAATGAGCAGTTCTTC.

This clonotype occurred a few times. The genes are TRBV3-1 and TRBJ2-2, with 8 positions matching TRBD2. Germline V gene sequence: CDR1 LGHDT, CDR2 YNNKEL (reference sequence). This CDR3 has 15 residues. V shed 6 bases, J shed 2 bases, and the junction held 5 bases outside the gene matches. The CDR3, as DNA: TGTGCCAGCAGACTCGGACTAGCCAACACCGGGGAGCTGTTTTTT. Translating it yields CASRLGLANTGELFF.

This clonotype was counted many times. V is TRBV5-1 and J is TRBJ2-5; a possible D gene is TRBD2 (6 bases). Per the germline V gene, CDR1 is SGHRS and CDR2 is YFSETQ. The CDR3 totals 16 residues. Trimming took off 3 bases at V and 2 bases at J, with 17 bases between the two ends. The CDR3 sequence is CASSWGTPGRQETQYF. The CDR3, as DNA: TGCGCCAGCAGCTGGGGGACTCCGGGAAGACAAGAGACCCAGTACTTC.

This clonotype has ten or more counts. This chain uses TRBV7-9 with TRBJ2-7; D might be TRBD2 (6 bases). The CDR3 runs 12 residues. The germline CDR1 and CDR2 sequences are SEHNR and FQNEAQ (reference sequence). The V gene lost 10 bases and the J gene lost 4 bases, with 14 bases spanning the gap. This chain's CDR3 is CATRPAGYEQYF. The CDR3, as DNA: TGTGCCACCCGACCGGCGGGGTACGAGCAGTACTTC.

This clonotype appeared many times. The V call is TRBV5-1, the J call TRBJ2-1; TRBD2 matches 15 bases. This CDR3 has 17 amino acids. Trimming removed 3 bases from V and 6 bases from J; junction bases left unmatched: 7. Germline assignment: CDR1 SGHRS and CDR2 YFSETQ. The CDR3 coding sequence is TGCGCCAGCAGCTCGGGACTAGCGGGGGGCCCTTCCAATGAGCAGTTCTTC. Translation: CASSSGLAGGPSNEQFF.

The chain employs TRBV5-1 and TRBJ2-7; possible D gene TRBD1, 6 bases. Trimming left V 4 bases short and J 6 bases short, with 17 bases between. Germline assignment: CDR1 SGHRS and CDR2 YFSETQ. The CDR3 covers 14 residues. The CDR3 bases are TGCGCCAGCAGCCAGAGGACAGAAAGGGGCGAGCAGTACTTC. It encodes CASSQRTERGEQYF. The full variable domain, its missing parts supplied by reference TRBV5-1 and TRBJ2-7, is KAGVTQTPRYLIKTRGQQVTLSCSPISGHRSVSWYQQTPGQGLQFLFEYFSETQRNKGNFPGRFSGRQFSNSRSEMNVSTLELGDSALYLCASSQRTERGEQYFGPGTRLTVT.

This clonotype has at least ten counts. DNA for the CDR3: TGCGCCAGCAGCGCATGGGACAGCGGCACAGATACGCAGTATTTT. This sequence encodes CASSAWDSGTDTQYF. The chain has TRBV5-1 and TRBJ2-3, with 7 bases aligning to TRBD1. The CDR3 sequence is 15 residues long. Germline CDR1 is SGHRS and CDR2 is YFSETQ. The V gene end was trimmed by 4 bases and the J gene end by 1 base; junction bases not matched to a gene: 6.

This clonotype came up many times. The rearrangement joins TRBV7-9 to TRBJ2-7; D may be TRBD2 (6 bases). The germline CDR1 and CDR2 sequences are SEHNR and FQNEAQ (reference sequence). The CDR3 length is 15 residues. The V and J ends lost 4 bases and 3 bases respectively, with 16 bases between them. The CDR3 protein is CASSYPLAGYYEQYF. The CDR3 nucleotides are TGTGCCAGCAGCTACCCCCTGGCGGGATACTACGAGCAGTACTTC.

This clonotype appeared a few times. The rearrangement joins TRBV15 to TRBJ2-1, with TRBD2 identical over 8 bases. Trimming removed 1 base from V and 5 bases from J; junction bases left unmatched: 13. Germline V gives CDR1 LNHNV, CDR2 YYDKDF (reference sequence). The CDR3 totals 18 residues. CDR3 DNA sequence: TGTGCCACCAGCAGAGGGGGCGGGAGGACCTCCGGGCACAATGAGCAGTTCTTC. This sequence encodes CATSRGGGRTSGHNEQFF.

This clonotype was found many times. This chain connects TRBV29-1 to TRBJ1-5, with D possibly being TRBD1 (5 bases). Trimming took off 4 bases at V and 6 bases at J, with 16 bases between the two ends. The CDR3 is 14 amino acids. Looked up from germline, CDR1 is SQVTM and CDR2 is ANQGSEA. CDR3 protein: CSVVLAGLGQPQHF. In DNA form, the CDR3 reads TGCAGCGTTGTCTTAGCAGGGTTGGGTCAGCCCCAGCATTTT.

This clonotype appeared a few times. The V and J genes are TRBV5-6 and TRBJ2-3, with 8 bases matching TRBD2. J was trimmed by 5 bases and V by 4 bases; bases with no gene match: 3. The CDR3 loop spans 13 amino acids. Germline V gene lookup returns CDR1 SGHDT and CDR2 YYEEEE. The CDR3 nucleotides are TGTGCCAGCAGCGCGGGGGGTCTAGATACGCAGTATTTT. Translated, it gives CASSAGGLDTQYF.

This clonotype occurred a few times. The chain uses TRBV24-1 and TRBJ2-1, with D unclear. Germline-derived CDR1 and CDR2 are KGHDR and SFDVKD. V lost 5 bases and J 3 bases, leaving 4 bases between the germline ends. CDR3 length equals 12 residues. Here the CDR3 DNA reads TGTGCCACCAGTGGTGTCTACAATGAGCAGTTCTTC. Protein: CATSGVYNEQFF.

This clonotype has just a few counts. The J gene is TRBJ2-1, the V gene TRBV13; 7 bases align to TRBD2. Germline assignment: CDR1 PRHDT and CDR2 FYEKMQ (reference sequence). J gave up 0 bases and V 8 bases, and 7 bases lay outside the gene matches. The CDR3 contains 15 residues. The CDR3 region is CASSGGINSYNEQFF. DNA for the CDR3: TGTGCCAGCTCCGGGGGGATTAACTCCTACAATGAGCAGTTCTTC. The full variable domain, rest sourced from reference TRBV13 and TRBJ2-1, is AAGVIQSPRHLIKEKRETATLKCYPIPRHDTVYWYQQGPGQDPQFLISFYEKMQSDKGSIPDRFSAQQFSDYHSELNMSSLELGDSALYFCASSGGINSYNEQFFGPGTRLTVL.

The CDR3 sequence: CASSPPSGGANTQYF. The DNA for the CDR3 is TGTGCCAGCAGCCCCCCGAGCGGGGGGGCGAATACGCAGTATTTT. The V and J genes are TRBV9 and TRBJ2-3, with 10 positions matching TRBD2. Germline V lookup: CDR1 SGDLS, CDR2 YYNGEE. This CDR3 spans 15 amino acids. The V segment lost 4 bases and the J segment 7 bases; nucleotides outside the gene matches: 9.

This clonotype was seen a handful of times. This sequence joins TRBV4-2 and TRBJ2-4; D not certain. Trimming cost V 0 bases and J 0 bases, with 18 bases left between them. The length of the CDR3 is 19 residues. CDR1 and CDR2 from the germline V gene are LGHNA and YNFKEQ. Written as DNA, the CDR3 is TGTGCCAGCAGCCAAGAGATTCATCAAGGGAAAGTAGCCAAAAACATTCAGTACTTC. This translates into CASSQEIHQGKVAKNIQYF.